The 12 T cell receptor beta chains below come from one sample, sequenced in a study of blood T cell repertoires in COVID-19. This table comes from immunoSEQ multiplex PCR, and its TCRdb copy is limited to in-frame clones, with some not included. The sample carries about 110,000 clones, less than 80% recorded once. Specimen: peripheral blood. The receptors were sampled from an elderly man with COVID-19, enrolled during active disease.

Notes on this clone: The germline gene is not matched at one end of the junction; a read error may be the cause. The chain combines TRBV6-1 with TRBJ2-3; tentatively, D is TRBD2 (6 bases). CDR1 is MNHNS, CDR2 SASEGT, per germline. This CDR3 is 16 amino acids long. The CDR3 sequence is CASSEEEEEGKPFQHF. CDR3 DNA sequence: TGTGCCAGCAGTGAAGAGGAGGAGGAGGGGAAACCCTTTCAACATTTT.

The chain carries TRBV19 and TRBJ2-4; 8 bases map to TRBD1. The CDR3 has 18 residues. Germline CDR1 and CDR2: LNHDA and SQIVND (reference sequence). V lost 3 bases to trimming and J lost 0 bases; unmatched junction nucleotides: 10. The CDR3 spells CASSIGMGQVIAKNIQYF. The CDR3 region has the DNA TGTGCCAGTAGTATTGGGATGGGACAGGTCATAGCCAAAAACATTCAGTACTTC.

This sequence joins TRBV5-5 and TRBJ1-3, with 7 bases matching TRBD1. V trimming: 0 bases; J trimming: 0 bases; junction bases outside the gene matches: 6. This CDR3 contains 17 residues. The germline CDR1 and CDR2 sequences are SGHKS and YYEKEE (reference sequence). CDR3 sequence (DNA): TGTGCCAGCAGCTTGGGGGGCGACAGGGCCTCTGGAAACACCATATATTTT. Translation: CASSLGGDRASGNTIYF. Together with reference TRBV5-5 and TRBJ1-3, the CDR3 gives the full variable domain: DAGVTQSPTHLIKTRGQQVTLRCSPISGHKSVSWYQQVLGQGPQFIFQYYEKEERGRGNFPDRFSARQFPNYSSELNVNALLLGDSALYLCASSLGGDRASGNTIYFGEGSWLTVV.

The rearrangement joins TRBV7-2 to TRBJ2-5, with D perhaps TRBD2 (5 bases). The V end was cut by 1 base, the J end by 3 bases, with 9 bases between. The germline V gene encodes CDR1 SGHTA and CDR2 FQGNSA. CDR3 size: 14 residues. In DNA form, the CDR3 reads TGTGCCAGCAGCTTAGTAGCAGCGGAAGAGACCCAGTACTTC. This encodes CASSLVAAEETQYF.

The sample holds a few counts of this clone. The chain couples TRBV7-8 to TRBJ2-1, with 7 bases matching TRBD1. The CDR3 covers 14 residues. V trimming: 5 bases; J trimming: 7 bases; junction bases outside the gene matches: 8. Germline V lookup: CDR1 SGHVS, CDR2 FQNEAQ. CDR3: CASSAQQGTNEQFF. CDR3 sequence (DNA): TGTGCCAGCAGCGCCCAACAGGGGACGAATGAGCAGTTCTTC. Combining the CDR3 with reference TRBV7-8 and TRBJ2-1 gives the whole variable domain GAGVSQSPRYKVAKRGQDVALRCDPISGHVSLFWYQQALGQGPEFLTYFQNEAQLDKSGLPSDRFFAERPEGSVSTLKIQRTQQEDSAVYLCASSAQQGTNEQFFGPGTRLTVL.

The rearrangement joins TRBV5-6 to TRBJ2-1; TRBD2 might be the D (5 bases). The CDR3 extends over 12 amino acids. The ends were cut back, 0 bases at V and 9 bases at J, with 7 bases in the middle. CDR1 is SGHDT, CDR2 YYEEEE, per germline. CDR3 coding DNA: TGTGCCAGCAGCTTGGCGGCGGGTGAGCAGTTCTTC. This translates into CASSLAAGEQFF.

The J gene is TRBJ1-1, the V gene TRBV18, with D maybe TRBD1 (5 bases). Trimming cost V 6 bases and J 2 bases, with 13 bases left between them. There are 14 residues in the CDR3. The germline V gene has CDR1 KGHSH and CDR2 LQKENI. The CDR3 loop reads CASSQQDTNTEAFF. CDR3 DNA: TGTGCCAGCTCCCAACAGGACACCAACACTGAAGCTTTCTTT.

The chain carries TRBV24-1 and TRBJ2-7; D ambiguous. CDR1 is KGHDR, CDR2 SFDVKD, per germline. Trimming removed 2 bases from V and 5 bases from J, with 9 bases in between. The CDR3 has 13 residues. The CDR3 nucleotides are TGTGCCACCAGTGATTACTCTAATGACGAGCAGTACTTC. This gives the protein CATSDYSNDEQYF.

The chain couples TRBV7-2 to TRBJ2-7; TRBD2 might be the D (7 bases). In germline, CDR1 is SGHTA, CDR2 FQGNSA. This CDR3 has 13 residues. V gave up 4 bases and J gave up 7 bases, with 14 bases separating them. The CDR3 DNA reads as TGTGCCAGCAGCTCGGGGGGACACGCGGAGCAGTACTTC. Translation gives CASSSGGHAEQYF.

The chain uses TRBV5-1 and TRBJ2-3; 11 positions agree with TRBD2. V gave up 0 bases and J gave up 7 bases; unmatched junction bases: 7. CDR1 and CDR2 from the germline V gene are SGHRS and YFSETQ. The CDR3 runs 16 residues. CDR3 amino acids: CASSLVLAGVINTQYF. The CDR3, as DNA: TGCGCCAGCAGCTTGGTACTAGCGGGAGTTATAAATACGCAGTATTTT.

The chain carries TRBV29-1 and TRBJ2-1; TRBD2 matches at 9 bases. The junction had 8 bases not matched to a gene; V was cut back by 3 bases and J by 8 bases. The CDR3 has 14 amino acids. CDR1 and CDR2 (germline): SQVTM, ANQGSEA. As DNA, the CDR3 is TGCAGCGTTGAGCGGGAGGGCCAATATTATGAGCAGTTCTTC. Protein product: CSVEREGQYYEQFF.

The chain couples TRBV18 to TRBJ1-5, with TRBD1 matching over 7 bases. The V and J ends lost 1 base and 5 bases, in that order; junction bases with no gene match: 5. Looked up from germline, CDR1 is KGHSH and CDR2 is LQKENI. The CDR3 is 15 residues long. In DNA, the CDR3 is TGTGCCAGCTCACCACGACAGGGCTTACATCAGCCCCAGCATTTT. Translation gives CASSPRQGLHQPQHF.